These 16 T cell receptor beta chains came from one sample sequenced in a study of molecular identifiers for immune sequencing clone quantification. MiXCR, applied by TCRdb to the PCR reads, yields one record per CDR3 protein. The sample includes about 640,000 distinct CDR3 sequences, about 20% seen only once; the top ten take approximately 0.9%. Sequenced material: naive CD8+ T cells from blood, with Jurkat cell RNA spiked in. Subset reported: FACS-sorted CD8+CD4-CCR7+CD45RA+ naive T cells. These receptors were collected from a human donor in good health. Some libraries in this study had Jurkat cell RNA spiked in.

This clonotype came up a few times. A much larger clonotype is one base distant, so this may be a read error. The rearrangement joins TRBV2 to TRBJ2-1; D is ambiguous. The length of the CDR3 is 10 residues. The germline CDR1 and CDR2 sequences are SNHLY and FYNNEI. CDR3 region: CASSANGQFF. CDR3 coding DNA: TGTGCCAGTAGTGCCAATGGGCAGTTCTTC.

This clonotype was picked up many times. The chain recombines TRBV5-4 with TRBJ1-6; TRBD1 is a possible D gene (6 bases). Germline V gives CDR1 SGHNT, CDR2 YYREEE (reference sequence). V was clipped by 3 bases and J by 16 bases, with 14 bases between them. This CDR3 contains 12 residues. The CDR3 sequence: CASSSTDRRLHF. The DNA for the CDR3 is TGTGCCAGCAGCTCGACAGACAGGCGGCTCCACTTT.

This clonotype was counted ten times or more. As DNA, the CDR3 is TGTGCCAGCAGCCTCATCGGGGGGGCGACGAATGAGCAGTTCTTC. It specifies CASSLIGGATNEQFF. The J gene is TRBJ2-1, the V gene TRBV7-8; 8 bases are a match to TRBD2. Germline V gene data show CDR1 as SGHVS and CDR2 as FQNEAQ. The junction had 10 bases not matched to a gene; V was cut back by 5 bases and J by 7 bases. CDR3 size: 15 residues.

This clonotype was detected only a few times. For the CDR3, the DNA is TGTGCCAGCAGGCCAATCCTAGCGGGAGGCCACAATGAGCAGTTCTTC. Translation gives CASRPILAGGHNEQFF. V is TRBV7-9 and J is TRBJ2-1; 11 positions match TRBD2. This CDR3 comprises 16 residues. The V and J ends lost 6 bases and 5 bases, in that order; junction bases with no gene match: 9. Germline V lookup: CDR1 SEHNR, CDR2 FQNEAQ (reference sequence). The full variable domain, with the rest looked up from reference TRBV7-9 and TRBJ2-1, is DTGVSQNPRHKITKRGQNVTFRCDPISEHNRLYWYRQTLGQGPEFLTYFQNEAQLEKSRLLSDRFSAERPKGSFSTLEIQRTEQGDSAMYLCASRPILAGGHNEQFFGPGTRLTVL.

The chain couples TRBV14 to TRBJ2-7; D might be TRBD1 (5 bases). Germline CDR1 reads SGHDN; CDR2 reads FVKESK. Between the trimmed V and J ends, which lost 0 bases and 6 bases, there was a span of 9 bases. The CDR3 contains 13 residues. The CDR3 loop is CASSQDQGSEQYF. DNA for the CDR3: TGTGCCAGCAGCCAAGATCAGGGTTCCGAGCAGTACTTC. The full variable domain, with the rest looked up from reference TRBV14 and TRBJ2-7, is EAGVTQFPSHSVIEKGQTVTLRCDPISGHDNLYWYRRVMGKEIKFLLHFVKESKQDESGMPNNRFLAERTGGTYSTLKVQPAELEDSGVYFCASSQDQGSEQYFGPGTRLTVT.

This clonotype was counted many times. The genes are TRBV4-1 and TRBJ2-3; 11 nucleotides align to TRBD2. The CDR3 is made up of 19 amino acids. The V segment lost 0 bases and the J segment 6 bases; nucleotides outside the gene matches: 14. Germline V gene data show CDR1 as MGHRA and CDR2 as YSYEKL. CDR3 region: CASSQEIAGGRTFLDTQYF. CDR3 DNA: TGCGCCAGCAGCCAAGAAATAGCGGGGGGGCGGACCTTTTTGGATACGCAGTATTTT.

This clonotype was counted a few times. A single base separates this from a much larger clone, so it may be a read error. The chain uses TRBV7-2 and TRBJ2-5, with TRBD1 matching 9 bases. J lost 5 bases, V lost 5 bases, and 6 bases had no gene match. The CDR3 loop spans 14 amino acids. CDR1 is SGHTA, CDR2 FQGNSA, per germline. CDR3 DNA: TGTGCCAGCAGCGGATGGACAGGGGCGGAGACCCAGTACTTC. This sequence encodes CASSGWTGAETQYF.

As regards this clonotype: Given the absence of the conserved phenylalanine or tryptophan at the CDR3 end, a read error is likely. In nucleotides, the CDR3 is TGCAGTGCTAAACCGCCCCCGGGACAGGGCCTCACTAACTATGGCTACACCTCC. This translates into CSAKPPPGQGLTNYGYTS. The chain has TRBV20-1 and TRBJ1-2; 9 bases match TRBD1. The trim removed 4 bases at V and 0 bases at J, leaving 15 bases unmatched. CDR3 size: 18 residues. Germline V gene sequence: CDR1 DFQATT, CDR2 SNEGSKA (reference sequence).

Worth noting for this clonotype: This may arise from a read error, as a much more abundant clone is one base away. J is TRBJ2-2 and V is TRBV13, with a tentative D call TRBD1 (6 bases). Germline assignment: CDR1 PRHDT and CDR2 FYEKMQ (reference sequence). CDR3 length: 15 residues. DNA for the CDR3: TGTGCCGGCAGCTCCAACAGGGAGTACACCGGGGAGCTGTTTTTT. Protein sequence: CAGSSNREYTGELFF.

The V gene is TRBV11-2, the J gene TRBJ2-5, with D perhaps TRBD2 (5 bases). Germline V gene sequence: CDR1 SGHAT, CDR2 FQNNGV. V was clipped by 5 bases and J by 1 base, with 11 bases between them. The CDR3 covers 14 residues. CDR3: CASSHWAGQETQYF. CDR3 DNA sequence: TGTGCCAGCAGCCACTGGGCGGGCCAAGAGACCCAGTACTTC.

The table lists this clonotype with a few counts. This chain connects TRBV11-2 to TRBJ1-1; D may be TRBD1 (6 bases). V was shortened by 2 bases and J by 5 bases, with 15 bases between the two germline ends. CDR3 length: 15 residues. Germline V gene data show CDR1 as SGHAT and CDR2 as FQNNGV. CDR3 protein: CASSLFDRLVTEAFF. CDR3 coding DNA: TGTGCCAGCAGCTTATTTGACAGGCTTGTGACTGAAGCTTTCTTT.

This clonotype was detected only once. This chain joins TRBV5-4 and TRBJ1-2; 11 positions match TRBD1. This CDR3 has 14 amino acids. Germline CDR1 and CDR2: SGHNT and YYREEE (reference sequence). After removal of 5 bases from V and 4 bases from J, the junction contained 4 bases not matched to a gene. In nucleotides, the CDR3 is TGTGCCAGCAGGGGACAGGGGGGAGCCTATGGCTACACCTTC. Its translation is CASRGQGGAYGYTF.

With respect to this clonotype: A much bigger clone sits one base away, suggesting this may be a read error. V gene TRBV4-2 combines with J gene TRBJ2-3; TRBD2 agrees at 7 bases. The CDR3 runs 16 residues. The J segment lost 1 base and the V segment lost 6 bases, leaving 10 bases of the junction unmatched. Germline CDR1 LGHNA, CDR2 YNFKEQ. The CDR3 DNA reads as TGTGCCAGCAGTTACACGGGCAGCGGGGGCACAGATACGCAGTATTTT. Translated: CASSYTGSGGTDTQYF.

This clonotype was observed a handful of times. V and J are TRBV11-2 and TRBJ2-7, with 9 positions matching TRBD1. This CDR3 is 15 amino acids long. Germline CDR1 reads SGHAT; CDR2 reads FQNNGV. Trimming at V came to 3 bases and at J to 7 bases, leaving 10 bases not matched to a gene. The CDR3 sequence is CASSFYLDRGYEQYF. CDR3 sequence (DNA): TGTGCCAGCAGCTTCTATCTAGACAGGGGGTATGAGCAGTACTTC.

On this clonotype itself: One end of the junction is discordant with germline, which a read error may explain. The chain is built from TRBV19 and TRBJ1-1; 10 nucleotides match TRBD1. The CDR3 loop spans 14 amino acids. The germline CDR1 and CDR2 sequences are LNHDA and SQIVND (reference sequence). CDR3 coding DNA: TGTGCCAGTAGTAGGGACAGGGGTAGGACTGAAGCTCTCTTT. Its translation: CASSRDRGRTEALF.

Regarding this clonotype: One base away lies a much larger clone, so this may be a sequencing read error. The rearrangement links TRBV12-3 or TRBV12-4 to TRBJ2-1; D tentatively fits TRBD1 or TRBD2 (5 bases each). The CDR3 runs 13 residues. The CDR3 loop is CTSSLEGTRGQFF. Here the CDR3 DNA reads TGTACCAGCAGTTTGGAAGGGACCCGGGGGCAGTTCTTC.